The clone carrying this T cell receptor beta chain turned up a few times. Its target is unknown. This CDR3 contains 15 residues. Germline-derived CDR1 and CDR2 are MDHEN and SYDVKM. Trimming removed 5 bases at V and 4 bases at J, with 15 bases between. This entry belongs to a study of T cells in Graves' hyperthyroidism and ophthalmopathy. Study-wide findings and caveats: Ophthalmopathy was predicted by the model a median of roughly 6.6 months ahead of onset.

Amplified TCR beta CDR3 regions came from RNA transcripts. The HTBI primer set served for first-round RT-PCR of the TCR CDR3. TCRdb independently ran MiXCR on the multiplex PCR reads; one entry per CDR3 protein. Seen here are 500,000 to 650,000 distinct CDR3 sequences, about 20% observed once, and the top ten hold less than 55%. The V call is TRBV28, the J call TRBJ1-5; TRBD1 might be the D (5 bases). This sequence was found in a man aged 40-49 years with Graves' ophthalmopathy. Material: blood. In nucleotides, the CDR3 is TGTGCCAGCAGTGACGACGGGACCCCGAATCAGCCCCAGCATTTT. Protein: CASSDDGTPNQPQHF.